This entry describes one TCR beta chain. The antigen remains unidentified. CD4+ T cells specific for antigen were expanded with viral peptide pools by the ViraFEST assay before sequencing. When around 10 days of culture had elapsed, CD4+ T cells were isolated. Either the BNT162b2 or mRNA-1273 vaccine was given to participants in two doses. Germline CDR1 reads KGHSH; CDR2 reads LQKENI. The V end lost 6 bases, the J end lost 0 bases, and 14 bases lay between the germline ends. The CDR3 loop spans 15 amino acids. The data were obtained in a study of vaccination effects on CD4 cells after COVID-19. Background on the study: Post-vaccine sampling occurred a median 72 days after the second dose.

Generated by immunoSEQ multiplex PCR, the TCRdb table keeps only in-frame clones and is missing some. This sample has about 59,000 clones, with just under 80% found just once. This chain links TRBV18 with TRBJ1-1; a weak D match, TRBD1 (6 bases). Specimen: CD4+ T cells from PBMCs cultured with HCoV-OC43 spike peptides, collected after COVID-19 vaccination. Subset described: HCoV-OC43 spike overlapping peptide pool stimulation. This clonotype originated in a human donor who received a COVID-19 vaccine. In DNA form, the CDR3 reads TGTGCCAGCTCGACCCGGACAGCCCTGAACACTGAAGCTTTCTTT. Translating it yields CASSTRTALNTEAFF. The full variable domain, completed using reference TRBV18 and TRBJ1-1, is NAGVMQNPRHLVRRRGQEARLRCSPMKGHSHVYWYRQLPEEGLKFMVYLQKENIIDESGMPKERFSAEFPKEGPSILRIQQVVRGDSAAYFCASSTRTALNTEAFFGQGTRLTVV.